The 5 T cell receptor beta chains presented below share a single source sample, sequenced in a study of blood T cell repertoires in COVID-19. Data came from immunoSEQ multiplex PCR; TCRdb stores just in-frame clones and leaves some out. The table lists under 80,000 clones, approximately 80% of them singletons. Sequencing was performed on peripheral blood. The receptor source for this set is an elderly man with acute or convalescent COVID-19.

The rearrangement joins TRBV7-2 to TRBJ2-3; 7 bases map to TRBD1. This CDR3 has 15 amino acids. The J segment lost 4 bases and the V segment lost 0 bases, leaving 4 bases of the junction unmatched. Germline-derived CDR1 and CDR2 are SGHTA and FQGNSA. CDR3 sequence reads: CASSLAGQVADTQYF. The CDR3 DNA is TGTGCCAGCAGCTTAGCCGGACAGGTGGCAGATACGCAGTATTTT. The whole variable domain, filled in from reference TRBV7-2 and TRBJ2-3, reads GAGVSQSPSNKVTEKGKDVELRCDPISGHTALYWYRQSLGQGLEFLIYFQGNSAPDKSGLPSDRFSAERTGGSVSTLTIQRTQQEDSAVYLCASSLAGQVADTQYFGPGTRLTVL.

The chain's CDR3 is CASSFNNPGLNTGELFF. CDR3 DNA sequence: TGTGCCAGCAGCTTTAACAACCCGGGACTCAACACCGGGGAGCTGTTTTTT. The rearrangement joins TRBV7-3 to TRBJ2-2; a weak D match, TRBD2 (6 bases). This CDR3 is built from 17 residues. V gave up 3 bases and J gave up 2 bases, with 16 bases separating them. The germline V gene encodes CDR1 SGHTA and CDR2 FQGTGA.

V and J are TRBV5-1 and TRBJ2-3; D perhaps matches TRBD1 (5 bases). There are 12 residues in the CDR3. Germline assignment: CDR1 SGHRS and CDR2 YFSETQ. Trimming stripped 1 base from V and 9 bases from J, with 9 bases between. CDR3 coding DNA: TGCGCCAGCAGCTTGAACCCAGGGACGCAGTATTTT. Translation: CASSLNPGTQYF.

J is TRBJ2-1 and V is TRBV18, with TRBD1 matching 11 bases. The CDR3 spans 17 residues. J was trimmed by 5 bases and V by 6 bases; bases with no gene match: 12. CDR1 is KGHSH and CDR2 is LQKENI in the germline V gene. In DNA, the CDR3 is TGTGCCAGCTCTCCGAAACCCGGGACAGGGGGTCACAATGAGCAGTTCTTC. Its protein is CASSPKPGTGGHNEQFF. The full variable domain, with the rest looked up from reference TRBV18 and TRBJ2-1, is NAGVMQNPRHLVRRRGQEARLRCSPMKGHSHVYWYRQLPEEGLKFMVYLQKENIIDESGMPKERFSAEFPKEGPSILRIQQVVRGDSAAYFCASSPKPGTGGHNEQFFGPGTRLTVL.

The chain employs TRBV18 and TRBJ2-6, with 7 bases matching TRBD1. There are 16 residues in the CDR3. J lost 2 bases, V lost 6 bases, and 7 bases had no gene match. The germline V gene has CDR1 KGHSH and CDR2 LQKENI. CDR3 bases: TGTGCCAGCTCCGGACAGGACTCTACTGGGGCCAACGTCCTGACTTTC. Translating gives CASSGQDSTGANVLTF.